This section outlines one T cell receptor (beta chain) sequence together with its context. The data belong to a study of blood T cell repertoires in COVID-19. In the study overall: Some COVID-19 samples were acute and others convalescent; all came from the United States, Italy and Spain.

Method: immunoSEQ multiplex PCR; TCRdb's copy keeps in-frame clones and lacks some. The sample holds 100,000 to 150,000 clones, 87% seen once. The CDR3 length is 15 residues. Germline CDR1 and CDR2: SGHRS and YFSETQ. After removal of 0 bases from V and 4 bases from J, the junction contained 4 bases not matched to a gene. The sequenced sample was peripheral blood. This chain links TRBV5-1 with TRBJ2-5, with TRBD1 identical over 9 bases. The sequence was obtained from a man in his fifties or sixties with active COVID-19. The CDR3 protein is CASSLAGQGGETQYF. CDR3 in DNA: TGCGCCAGCAGCTTGGCGGGACAGGGAGGAGAGACCCAGTACTTC.